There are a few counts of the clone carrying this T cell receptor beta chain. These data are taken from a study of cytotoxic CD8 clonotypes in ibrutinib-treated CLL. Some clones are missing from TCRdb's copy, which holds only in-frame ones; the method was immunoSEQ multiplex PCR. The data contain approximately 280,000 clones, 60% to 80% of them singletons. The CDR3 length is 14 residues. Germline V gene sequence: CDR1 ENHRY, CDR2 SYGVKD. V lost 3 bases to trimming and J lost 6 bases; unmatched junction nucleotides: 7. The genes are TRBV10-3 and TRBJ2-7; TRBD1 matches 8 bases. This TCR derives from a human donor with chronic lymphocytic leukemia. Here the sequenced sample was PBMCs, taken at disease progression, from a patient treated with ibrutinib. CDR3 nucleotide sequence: TGTGCCATCAGTGATCCGGGACAGGTTAGCGAGCAGTACTTC. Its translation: CAISDPGQVSEQYF.